This TCR beta chain was sequenced for a study of response to subunit inactivated influenza vaccine. Study-wide points: After each seasonal influenza vaccination, few new T cells are recruited, the authors suggested.

A single record per CDR3 protein comes from TCRdb applying MiXCR to the RT-PCR reads. The sample records 650,000 to 700,000 distinct CDR3 sequences, around 16% being singletons. With respect to this clonotype: Its antigen is not known.

The CDR3 is 17 amino acids. The germline gives CDR1 SEHNR, CDR2 FQNEAQ (reference sequence). V shed 5 bases, J shed 4 bases, and the junction held 7 bases outside the gene matches. Material: PBMCs from blood, obtained 11 to 12 days after vaccination. The genes are TRBV7-9 and TRBJ2-3, with TRBD2 identical over 15 bases. The TCR was taken from a man in his forties or fifties who received an inactivated influenza vaccine. The CDR3 spells CASSPGLAGGLADTQYF. As DNA, the CDR3 is TGTGCCAGCAGCCCAGGACTAGCGGGAGGGCTCGCAGATACGCAGTATTTT.